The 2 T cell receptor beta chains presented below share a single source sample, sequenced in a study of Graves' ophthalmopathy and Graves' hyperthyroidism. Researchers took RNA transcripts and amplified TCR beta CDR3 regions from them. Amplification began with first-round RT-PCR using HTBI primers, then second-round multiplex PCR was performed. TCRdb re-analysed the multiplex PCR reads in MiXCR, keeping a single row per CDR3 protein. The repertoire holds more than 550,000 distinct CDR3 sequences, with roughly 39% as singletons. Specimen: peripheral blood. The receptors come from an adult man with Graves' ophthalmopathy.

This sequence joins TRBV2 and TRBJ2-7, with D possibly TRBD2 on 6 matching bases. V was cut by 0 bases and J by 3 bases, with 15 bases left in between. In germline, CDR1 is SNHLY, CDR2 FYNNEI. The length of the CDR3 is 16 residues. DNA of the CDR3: TGTGCCAGCAGTGAAGCCAGGACTAATGCTAACTACGAGCAGTACTTC. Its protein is CASSEARTNANYEQYF.

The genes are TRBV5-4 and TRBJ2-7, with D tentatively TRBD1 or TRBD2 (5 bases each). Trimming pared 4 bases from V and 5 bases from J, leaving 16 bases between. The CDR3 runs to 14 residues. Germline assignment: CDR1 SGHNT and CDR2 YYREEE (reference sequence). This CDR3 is CASSVGASDDEQYF. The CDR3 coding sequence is TGTGCCAGCAGCGTCGGGGCGTCGGATGACGAGCAGTACTTC.